The 31 T cell receptor beta chains given below trace back to one sample, sequenced in a study of CD8 T cells in Susac syndrome. An input of roughly 0.45 to 1 ug of RNA was subjected to reverse transcription using random hexamers. TCRdb itself ran the immunoSEQ multiplex PCR reads through MiXCR, one entry per CDR3 protein. This sample has 250,000 to 350,000 distinct CDR3 sequences; around 92% occur once, and the top ten carry about 0.063%. Input material: CD4+ T cells from PBMCs. The receptors here all came from a human donor with multiple sclerosis.

CDR3 region: CASSSNSAGREQYF. The CDR3 coding sequence is TGTGCCAGTTCCTCTAACTCGGCCGGGAGGGAGCAGTACTTC. The chain has TRBV2 and TRBJ2-7; TRBD2 matches 7 bases. V gave up 9 bases and J gave up 7 bases; unmatched junction bases: 15. There are 14 residues in the CDR3. In germline, CDR1 is SNHLY, CDR2 FYNNEI.

J is TRBJ2-7 and V is TRBV6-2 or TRBV6-3; 7 bases fit TRBD1. The CDR3 sequence is 16 residues long. The germline V gene has CDR1 MNHEY and CDR2 SVGEGT. J gave up 3 bases and V 2 bases, and 10 bases lay outside the gene matches. The CDR3 bases are TGTGCCAGCAGTTACAGCACCACAGGGGAAGGCTACGAGCAGTACTTC. It specifies CASSYSTTGEGYEQYF.

In its sample, this clonotype was seen once. The chain uses TRBV5-1 and TRBJ2-1; TRBD1 matches 11 bases. The trim removed 3 bases at V and 7 bases at J, leaving 6 bases unmatched. Germline lookup yields CDR1 SGHRS and CDR2 YFSETQ. This CDR3 contains 15 residues. In DNA form, the CDR3 reads TGCGCCAGCAGCTCCCGGGACAGGGGGTCAAATGAGCAGTTCTTC. This translates into CASSSRDRGSNEQFF.

The V and J genes are TRBV19 and TRBJ2-7; D is ambiguous. The germline V and J ends were trimmed by 3 bases and 0 bases, with 12 bases remaining between them. This CDR3 contains 15 residues. CDR1 and CDR2 (germline): LNHDA, SQIVND (reference sequence). Here the CDR3 DNA reads TGTGCCAGTAGTATTAACGGCGCTAGCTCCTACGAGCAGTACTTC. Translated: CASSINGASSYEQYF.

The chain is built from TRBV6-1 and TRBJ2-2, with D maybe TRBD1 (6 bases). Trimming took off 7 bases at V and 4 bases at J, with 16 bases between the two ends. Per germline, CDR1 MNHNS and CDR2 SASEGT. The CDR3 has 15 amino acids. Here the CDR3 DNA reads TGTGCCAGCACCACGGCGGTGGGGGCCACCGGGGAGCTGTTTTTT. Translating gives CASTTAVGATGELFF.

The chain couples TRBV5-4 to TRBJ1-1; TRBD1 is a possible D gene (5 bases). V lost 0 bases to trimming and J lost 5 bases, with 14 bases between them. Germline V CDR1 and CDR2: SGHNT, YYREEE (reference sequence). The CDR3 is 15 amino acids. The CDR3 DNA reads as TGTGCCAGCAGCTTGGCCCAGGGACGGGGGACTGAAGCTTTCTTT. Protein sequence: CASSLAQGRGTEAFF.

The chain has TRBV6-1 and TRBJ1-1; 11 positions agree with TRBD1. V was pared by 0 bases and J by 5 bases, with 2 bases of the junction left unmatched. The CDR3 covers 15 residues. Germline CDR1 reads MNHNS; CDR2 reads SASEGT. Here the CDR3 DNA reads TGTGCCAGCAGTGAAGCCGGGACAGGGGGGACTGAAGCTTTCTTT. This sequence encodes CASSEAGTGGTEAFF.

The V call is TRBV19, the J call TRBJ2-7; D is perhaps TRBD1 or TRBD2 (5 bases each). Germline CDR1 reads LNHDA; CDR2 reads SQIVND (reference sequence). The V gene lost 6 bases and the J gene lost 2 bases, with 14 bases spanning the gap. The CDR3 runs 14 residues. This CDR3 is CASRFRDAAYEQYF. DNA for the CDR3: TGTGCCAGTAGGTTTAGGGACGCCGCCTACGAGCAGTACTTC.

This chain connects TRBV6-1 to TRBJ1-3; D is uncertain. This CDR3 has 15 amino acids. Germline V lookup: CDR1 MNHNS, CDR2 SASEGT. V lost 7 bases and J lost 0, with 13 bases in between. CDR3 sequence: CASIHGDSSGNTIYF. For the CDR3, the DNA is TGTGCCAGCATACACGGGGATAGCTCTGGAAACACCATATATTTT.

The chain couples TRBV12-5 to TRBJ2-7; 13 nucleotides agree with TRBD2. V shed 0 bases and J 3 bases; nucleotides not matched to a gene: 14. This CDR3 has 20 amino acids. Germline CDR1 LGHNT, CDR2 FRNRAP. The CDR3 region is CASGLVRDTRTSGRGYEQYF. The CDR3 DNA sequence: TGTGCTAGTGGTTTGGTGCGGGACACTCGGACTAGCGGGAGAGGCTACGAGCAGTACTTC. Supplemented by reference TRBV12-5 and TRBJ2-7, the full variable domain reads DARVTQTPRHKVTEMGQEVTMRCQPILGHNTVFWYRQTMMQGLELLAYFRNRAPLDDSGMPKDRFSAEMPDATLATLKIQPSEPRDSAVYFCASGLVRDTRTSGRGYEQYFGPGTRLTVT.

This sequence joins TRBV19 and TRBJ1-1; TRBD1 matches 8 bases. V shed 4 bases and J 1 base; nucleotides not matched to a gene: 5. Germline V lookup: CDR1 LNHDA, CDR2 SQIVND (reference sequence). The CDR3 runs 15 residues. The CDR3 sequence is CASSKPGTGNTEAFF. CDR3 DNA: TGTGCCAGTAGTAAACCCGGGACAGGGAACACTGAAGCTTTCTTT.

The genes are TRBV25-1 and TRBJ2-7, with TRBD1 identical over 8 bases. V lost 2 bases, J lost 3 bases, and 12 bases stayed unmatched. The CDR3 is 17 amino acids. CDR1 is MGHDK, CDR2 SYGVNS, per germline. Written as DNA, the CDR3 is TGTGCCAGCAGTGAAGGGGACAGGCCCCTTCGTCACTACGAGCAGTACTTC. Protein: CASSEGDRPLRHYEQYF.

This clonotype was counted once. This chain uses TRBV6-2 or TRBV6-3 with TRBJ2-4; 7 bases are a match to TRBD1. J was trimmed by 0 bases and V by 5 bases; bases with no gene match: 1. CDR1 and CDR2 (germline): MNHEY, SVGEGT. The CDR3 has 14 amino acids. CDR3: CASSGDRAKNIQYF. CDR3 nucleotides: TGTGCCAGCAGTGGGGACAGAGCCAAAAACATTCAGTACTTC.

This clonotype was seen only once. V gene TRBV29-1 combines with J gene TRBJ1-2, with unresolved D. Deletions cut 7 bases from V and 6 bases from J, with 6 bases between. The CDR3 spans 9 residues. Germline V gene data show CDR1 as SQVTM and CDR2 as ANQGSEA. CDR3 amino acids: CSESDGYTF. In nucleotides, the CDR3 is TGCAGCGAGTCCGATGGCTACACCTTC.

The V gene is TRBV20-1, the J gene TRBJ2-7, with 14 positions matching TRBD2. Germline V gene lookup returns CDR1 DFQATT and CDR2 SNEGSKA (reference sequence). This CDR3 is built from 18 residues. J gave up 7 bases and V 1 base, and 15 bases lay outside the gene matches. Written as DNA, the CDR3 is TGCAGTGCTAGAGCCTGGGGACTAGCGGGAGAGCCTCTTGGGGAGCAGTACTTC. This encodes CSARAWGLAGEPLGEQYF.

V is TRBV4-3 and J is TRBJ2-1; unclear D gene. Germline assignment: CDR1 LGHNA and CDR2 YSLEER. V lost 2 bases and J lost 6, with 2 bases in between. The length of the CDR3 is 11 residues. CDR3 protein: CASSQTNEQFF. In nucleotides, the CDR3 is TGCGCCAGCAGCCAAACCAATGAGCAGTTCTTC.

The chain combines TRBV12-3 or TRBV12-4 with TRBJ2-5, with no clear D. The CDR3 length is 14 residues. V was clipped by 7 bases and J by 4 bases, with 16 bases between them. The DNA for the CDR3 is TGTGCCAGCAAGCTTGTGAGGCTCTCAGAGACCCAGTACTTC. Protein product: CASKLVRLSETQYF.

The chain has TRBV4-3 and TRBJ2-7; D may be TRBD1 (6 bases). The CDR3 consists of 17 residues. The V end was cut by 0 bases, the J end by 3 bases, with 18 bases between. Germline V CDR1 and CDR2: LGHNA, YSLEER. The CDR3 bases are TGCGCCAGCAGCCAAGATTTGCGGCAGGGGACACTCTACGAGCAGTACTTC. It yields the protein CASSQDLRQGTLYEQYF.

This clonotype was observed a single time. This chain links TRBV7-2 with TRBJ1-1, with D possibly matching TRBD1 (6 bases). CDR1 and CDR2 from the germline V gene are SGHTA and FQGNSA. V gave up 1 base and J gave up 1 base, with 10 bases separating them. The CDR3 length is 15 residues. CDR3 DNA sequence: TGTGCCAGCAGCTTAGTTGGGGGGGCGAACACTGAAGCTTTCTTT. It encodes CASSLVGGANTEAFF.

There are a few counts of this clonotype. This sequence joins TRBV7-2 and TRBJ2-7, with D hard to call. V was clipped by 4 bases and J by 3 bases, with 10 bases between them. The CDR3 sequence is 13 residues long. Looked up from germline, CDR1 is SGHTA and CDR2 is FQGNSA. CDR3 sequence (DNA): TGTGCCAGCAGCTCGCGTTGGGGCTACGAGCAGTACTTC. This sequence encodes CASSSRWGYEQYF.

The chain combines TRBV3-1 with TRBJ2-3, with D possibly TRBD2 on 6 matching bases. CDR3 length: 16 amino acids. Germline V gives CDR1 LGHDT, CDR2 YNNKEL (reference sequence). Trimming cost V 1 base and J 2 bases, with 13 bases left between them. In DNA, the CDR3 is TGTGCCAGCAGCCAAGTCCTAGCGAGAAACACAGATACGCAGTATTTT. Encoded protein: CASSQVLARNTDTQYF.

The chain has TRBV6-5 and TRBJ1-3; a weak D match, TRBD1 (6 bases). This CDR3 spans 14 amino acids. Trimming stripped 8 bases from V and 6 bases from J, with 17 bases between. Germline CDR1 is MNHEY and CDR2 is SVGAGI. CDR3 amino acids: CASAETGIENTIYF. CDR3 nucleotide sequence: TGTGCCAGCGCCGAAACAGGGATAGAAAACACCATATATTTT.

This clonotype has a single count. V and J are TRBV6-5 and TRBJ2-4, with 8 bases fitting TRBD2. Trimming cost V 6 bases and J 3 bases; bases outside gene matches: 7. Germline CDR1 and CDR2: MNHEY and SVGAGI. The CDR3 extends over 15 amino acids. The CDR3 reads CASRDYGRGKNIQYF. In nucleotides, the CDR3 is TGTGCCAGCAGAGATTACGGGAGGGGCAAAAACATTCAGTACTTC.

The chain has TRBV7-9 and TRBJ1-1, with D possibly being TRBD1 (6 bases). Per the germline V gene, CDR1 is SEHNR and CDR2 is FQNEAQ (reference sequence). This CDR3 is 13 amino acids long. The V end lost 4 bases, the J end lost 3 bases, and 9 bases lay between the germline ends. In DNA, the CDR3 is TGTGCCAGCAGCTCCCGGACAGACACTGAAGCTTTCTTT. Translated: CASSSRTDTEAFF.

The chain links TRBV6-1 to TRBJ2-2; D is perhaps TRBD2 (6 bases). The CDR3 loop spans 15 amino acids. Germline loops: CDR1 MNHNS, CDR2 SASEGT. The germline V and J ends were trimmed by 4 bases and 6 bases, with 15 bases remaining between them. In DNA, the CDR3 is TGTGCCAGCAGTGCAGTCTCAACGGGGGCCGGGGAGCTGTTTTTT. This sequence encodes CASSAVSTGAGELFF.

The chain uses TRBV2 and TRBJ2-3; D may be TRBD2 (5 bases). Trimming took 6 bases from V and 2 from J, leaving 12 bases between them. This CDR3 has 14 amino acids. The V gene's germline CDR1 is SNHLY and CDR2 FYNNEI. The CDR3 reads CASSPWRVTDTQYF. The CDR3 region has the DNA TGTGCCAGCAGCCCTTGGCGGGTCACAGATACGCAGTATTTT. The variable domain in full, completed from reference TRBV2 and TRBJ2-3, reads EPEVTQTPSHQVTQMGQEVILRCVPISNHLYFYWYRQILGQKVEFLVSFYNNEISEKSEIFDDQFSVERPDGSNFTLKIRSTKLEDSAMYFCASSPWRVTDTQYFGPGTRLTVL.

The rearrangement links TRBV19 to TRBJ2-7; D is undetermined. Trimming stripped 10 bases from V and 0 bases from J, with 19 bases between. From germline, CDR1 is LNHDA and CDR2 SQIVND (reference sequence). The CDR3 consists of 15 residues. CDR3 loop: CATKDTVWSSYEQYF. The CDR3 DNA reads TGTGCCACCAAAGACACCGTTTGGAGCTCCTACGAGCAGTACTTC. Full variable domain (remainder filled in from reference TRBV19 and TRBJ2-7): DGGITQSPKYLFRKEGQNVTLSCEQNLNHDAMYWYRQDPGQGLRLIYYSQIVNDFQKGDIAEGYSVSREKKESFPLTVTSAQKNPTAFYLCATKDTVWSSYEQYFGPGTRLTVT.

This chain uses TRBV5-6 with TRBJ1-1; possible D gene TRBD1, 5 bases. This CDR3 is built from 21 residues. V dropped 0 bases and J dropped 1 base, with 28 bases sitting between them. Per the germline V gene, CDR1 is SGHDT and CDR2 is YYEEEE. The CDR3: CASSLGWKIRGSGAGNTEAFF. Written as DNA, the CDR3 is TGTGCCAGCAGCTTGGGATGGAAGATTAGAGGGAGTGGGGCCGGGAACACTGAAGCTTTCTTT.

Comment on this clonotype: Its ends do not fully match the called genes, so a read error is possible. CDR3 region: CASSRDRLLF. The CDR3 DNA sequence: TGTGCCAGCAGCCGGGACAGATTACTCTTC. V usage is TRBV6-1 and J usage is TRBJ2-7; 7 bases agree with TRBD1. Looked up from germline, CDR1 is MNHNS and CDR2 is SASEGT. The CDR3 totals 10 residues.

The V and J genes are TRBV18 and TRBJ1-5; the D gene is possibly TRBD1 (6 bases). This CDR3 has 15 amino acids. Looked up from germline, CDR1 is KGHSH and CDR2 is LQKENI. Between the trimmed V and J ends, which lost 3 bases and 0 bases, there was a span of 9 bases. The CDR3 nucleotides read TGTGCCAGCTCACCCCCGGGGGCTAGCAATCAGCCCCAGCATTTT. Residues: CASSPPGASNQPQHF. Together with reference TRBV18 and TRBJ1-5, the CDR3 gives the full variable domain: NAGVMQNPRHLVRRRGQEARLRCSPMKGHSHVYWYRQLPEEGLKFMVYLQKENIIDESGMPKERFSAEFPKEGPSILRIQQVVRGDSAAYFCASSPPGASNQPQHFGDGTRLSIL.

This chain connects TRBV27 to TRBJ1-6; TRBD1 is a possible D gene (6 bases). V dropped 6 bases and J dropped 8 bases, with 17 bases sitting between them. CDR3 size: 15 residues. The germline gives CDR1 MNHEY, CDR2 SMNVEV (reference sequence). The CDR3 DNA is TGTGCCAGCAGGGACGCAAGGGGGGACTATTCACCCCTCCACTTT. Amino acid sequence: CASRDARGDYSPLHF.